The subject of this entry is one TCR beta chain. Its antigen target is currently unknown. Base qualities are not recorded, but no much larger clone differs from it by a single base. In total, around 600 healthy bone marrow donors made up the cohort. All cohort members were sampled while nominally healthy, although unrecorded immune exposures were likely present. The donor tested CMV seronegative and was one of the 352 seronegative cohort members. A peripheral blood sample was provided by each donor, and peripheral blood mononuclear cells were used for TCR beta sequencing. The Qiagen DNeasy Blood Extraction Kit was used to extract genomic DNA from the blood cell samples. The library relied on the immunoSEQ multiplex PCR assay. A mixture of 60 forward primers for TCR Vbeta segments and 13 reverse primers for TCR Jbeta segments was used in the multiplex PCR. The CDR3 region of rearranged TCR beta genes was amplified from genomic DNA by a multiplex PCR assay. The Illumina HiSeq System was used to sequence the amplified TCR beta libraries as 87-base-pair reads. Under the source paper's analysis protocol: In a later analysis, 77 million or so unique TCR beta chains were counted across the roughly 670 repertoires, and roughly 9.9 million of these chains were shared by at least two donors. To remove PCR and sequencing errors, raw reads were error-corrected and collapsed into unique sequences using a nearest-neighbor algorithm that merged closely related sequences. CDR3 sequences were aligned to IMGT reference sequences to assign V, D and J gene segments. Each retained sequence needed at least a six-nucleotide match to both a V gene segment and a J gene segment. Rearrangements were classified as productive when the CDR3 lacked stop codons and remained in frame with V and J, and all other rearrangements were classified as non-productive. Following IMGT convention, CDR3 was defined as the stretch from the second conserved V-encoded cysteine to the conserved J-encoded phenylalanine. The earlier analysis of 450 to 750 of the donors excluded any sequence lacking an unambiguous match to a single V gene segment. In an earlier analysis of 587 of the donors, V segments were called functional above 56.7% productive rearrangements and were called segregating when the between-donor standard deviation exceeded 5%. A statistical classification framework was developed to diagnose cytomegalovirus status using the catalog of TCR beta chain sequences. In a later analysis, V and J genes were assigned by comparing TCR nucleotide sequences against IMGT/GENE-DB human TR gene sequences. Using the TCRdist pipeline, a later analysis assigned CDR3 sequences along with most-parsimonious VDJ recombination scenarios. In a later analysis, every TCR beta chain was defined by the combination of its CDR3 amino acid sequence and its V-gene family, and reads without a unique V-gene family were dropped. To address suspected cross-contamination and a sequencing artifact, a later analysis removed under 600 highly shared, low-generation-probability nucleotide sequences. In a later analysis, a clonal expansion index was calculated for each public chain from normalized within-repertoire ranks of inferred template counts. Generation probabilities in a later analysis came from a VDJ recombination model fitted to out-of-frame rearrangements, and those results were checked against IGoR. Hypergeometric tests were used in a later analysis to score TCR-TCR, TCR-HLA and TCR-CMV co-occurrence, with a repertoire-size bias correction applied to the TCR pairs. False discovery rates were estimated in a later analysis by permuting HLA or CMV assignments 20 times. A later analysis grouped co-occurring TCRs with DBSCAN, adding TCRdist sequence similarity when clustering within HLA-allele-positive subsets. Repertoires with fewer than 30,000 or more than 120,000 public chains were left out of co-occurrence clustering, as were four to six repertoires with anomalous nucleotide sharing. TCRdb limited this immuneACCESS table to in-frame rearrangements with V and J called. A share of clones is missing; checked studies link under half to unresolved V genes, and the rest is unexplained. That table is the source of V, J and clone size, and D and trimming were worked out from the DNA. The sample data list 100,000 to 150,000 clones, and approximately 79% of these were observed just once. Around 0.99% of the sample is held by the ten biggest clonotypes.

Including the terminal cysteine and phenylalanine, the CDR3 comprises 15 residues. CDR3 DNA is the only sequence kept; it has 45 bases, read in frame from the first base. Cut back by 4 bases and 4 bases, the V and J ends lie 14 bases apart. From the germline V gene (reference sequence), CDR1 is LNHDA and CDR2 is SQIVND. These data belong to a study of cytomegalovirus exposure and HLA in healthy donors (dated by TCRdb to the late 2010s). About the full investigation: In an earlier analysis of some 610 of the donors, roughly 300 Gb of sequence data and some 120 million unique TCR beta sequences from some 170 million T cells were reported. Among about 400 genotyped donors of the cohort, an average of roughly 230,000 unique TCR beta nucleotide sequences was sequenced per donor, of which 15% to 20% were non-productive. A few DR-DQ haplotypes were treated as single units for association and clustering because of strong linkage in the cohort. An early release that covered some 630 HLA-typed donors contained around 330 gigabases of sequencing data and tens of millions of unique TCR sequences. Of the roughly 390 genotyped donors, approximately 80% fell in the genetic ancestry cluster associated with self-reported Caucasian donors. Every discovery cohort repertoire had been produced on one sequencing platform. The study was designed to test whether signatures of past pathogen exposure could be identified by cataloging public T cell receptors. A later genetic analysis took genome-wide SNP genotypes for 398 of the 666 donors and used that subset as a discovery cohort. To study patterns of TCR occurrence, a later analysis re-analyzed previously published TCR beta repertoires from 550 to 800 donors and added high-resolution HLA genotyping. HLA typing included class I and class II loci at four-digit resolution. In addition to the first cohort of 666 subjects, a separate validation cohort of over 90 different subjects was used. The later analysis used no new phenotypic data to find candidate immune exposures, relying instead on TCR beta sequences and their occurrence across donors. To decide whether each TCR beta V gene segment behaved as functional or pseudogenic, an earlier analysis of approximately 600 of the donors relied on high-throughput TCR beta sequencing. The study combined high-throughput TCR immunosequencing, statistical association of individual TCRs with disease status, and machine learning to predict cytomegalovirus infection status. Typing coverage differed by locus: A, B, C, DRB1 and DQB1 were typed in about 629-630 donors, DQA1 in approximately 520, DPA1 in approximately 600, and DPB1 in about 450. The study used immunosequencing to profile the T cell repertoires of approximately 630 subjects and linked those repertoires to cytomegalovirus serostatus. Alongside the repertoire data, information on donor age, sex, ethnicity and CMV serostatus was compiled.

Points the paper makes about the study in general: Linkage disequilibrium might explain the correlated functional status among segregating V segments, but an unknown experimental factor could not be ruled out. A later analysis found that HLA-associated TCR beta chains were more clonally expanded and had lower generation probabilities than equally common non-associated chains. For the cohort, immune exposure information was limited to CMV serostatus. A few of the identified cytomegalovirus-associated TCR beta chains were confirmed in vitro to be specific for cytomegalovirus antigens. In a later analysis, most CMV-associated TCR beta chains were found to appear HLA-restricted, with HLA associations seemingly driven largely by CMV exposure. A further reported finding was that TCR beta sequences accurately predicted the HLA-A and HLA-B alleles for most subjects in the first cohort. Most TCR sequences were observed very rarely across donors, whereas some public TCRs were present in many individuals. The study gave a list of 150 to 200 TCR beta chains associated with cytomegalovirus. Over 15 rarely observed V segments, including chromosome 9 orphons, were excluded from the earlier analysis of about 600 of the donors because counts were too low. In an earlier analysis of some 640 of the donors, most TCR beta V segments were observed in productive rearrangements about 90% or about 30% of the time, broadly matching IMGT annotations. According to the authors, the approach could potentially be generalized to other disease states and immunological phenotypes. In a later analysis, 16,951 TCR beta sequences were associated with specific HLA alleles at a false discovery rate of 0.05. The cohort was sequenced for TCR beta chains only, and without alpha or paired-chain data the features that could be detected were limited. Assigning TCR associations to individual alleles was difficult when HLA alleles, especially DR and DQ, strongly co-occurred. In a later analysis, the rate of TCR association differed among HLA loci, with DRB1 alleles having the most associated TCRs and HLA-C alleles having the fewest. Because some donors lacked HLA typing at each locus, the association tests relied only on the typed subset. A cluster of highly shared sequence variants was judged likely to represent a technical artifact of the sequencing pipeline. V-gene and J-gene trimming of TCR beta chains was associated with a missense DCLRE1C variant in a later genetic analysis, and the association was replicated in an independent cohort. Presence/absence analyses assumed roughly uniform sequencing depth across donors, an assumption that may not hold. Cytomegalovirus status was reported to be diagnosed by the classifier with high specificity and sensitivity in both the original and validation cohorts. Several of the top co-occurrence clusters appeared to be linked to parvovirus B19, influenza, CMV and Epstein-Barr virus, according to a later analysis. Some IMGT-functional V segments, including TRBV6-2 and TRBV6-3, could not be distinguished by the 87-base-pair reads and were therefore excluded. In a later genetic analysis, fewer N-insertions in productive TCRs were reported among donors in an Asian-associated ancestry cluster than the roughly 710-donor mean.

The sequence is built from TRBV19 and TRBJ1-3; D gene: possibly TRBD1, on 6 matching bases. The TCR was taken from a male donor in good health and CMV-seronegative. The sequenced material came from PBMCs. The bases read TGTGCCAGTAGTACGCACAGGGAAGGAGGAAACACCATATATTTT. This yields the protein CASSTHREGGNTIYF.